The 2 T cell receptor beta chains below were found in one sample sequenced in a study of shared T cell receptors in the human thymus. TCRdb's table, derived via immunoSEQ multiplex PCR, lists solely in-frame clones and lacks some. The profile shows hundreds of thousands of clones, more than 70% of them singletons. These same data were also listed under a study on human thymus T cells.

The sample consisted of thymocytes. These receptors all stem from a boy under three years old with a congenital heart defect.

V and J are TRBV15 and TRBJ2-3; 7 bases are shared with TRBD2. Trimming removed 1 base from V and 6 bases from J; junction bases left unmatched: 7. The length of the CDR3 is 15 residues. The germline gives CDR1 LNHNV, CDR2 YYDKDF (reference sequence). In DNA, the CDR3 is TGTGCCACCAGCAGAGGGCGCGGGAGAGGTGATACGCAGTATTTT. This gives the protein CATSRGRGRGDTQYF.

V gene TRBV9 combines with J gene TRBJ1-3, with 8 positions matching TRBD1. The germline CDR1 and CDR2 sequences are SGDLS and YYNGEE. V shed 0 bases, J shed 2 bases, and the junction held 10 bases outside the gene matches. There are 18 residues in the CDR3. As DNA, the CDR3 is TGTGCCAGCAGCGTAGTCCGTAGTCAGGGGGCGGCTGGAAACACCATATATTTT. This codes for CASSVVRSQGAAGNTIYF. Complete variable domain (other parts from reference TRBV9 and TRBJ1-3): DSGVTQTPKHLITATGQRVTLRCSPRSGDLSVYWYQQSLDQGLQFLIQYYNGEERAKGNILERFSAQQFPDLHSELNLSSLELGDSALYFCASSVVRSQGAAGNTIYFGEGSWLTVV.